The source of this TCR beta chain is a study of human T cells and chemical hapten exposure. Study context: Small pooled library volume differences chiefly drove per-sample TCR yield variation. Study-level results: Sensitizing with DPC caused no change in TCRs above 1 in 1000 frequency.

A word on this clonotype: What it binds is not known.

Time point of the sample: patch test 1, 2 weeks after DPC sensitization. Indicated treatment: therapeutic diphenylcyclopropenone sensitization with weekly scalp DPC. Blood, whole and unfractionated, served as the source for total RNA extraction. V lost 7 bases to trimming and J lost 8 bases, with 14 bases between them. Germline V gene data show CDR1 as MDHEN and CDR2 as SYDVKM. The CDR3 has 13 residues. Using its own MiXCR run on the RACE reads, TCRdb lists one record per CDR3 protein. The sample gives about 120,000 distinct CDR3 sequences, around 10% of which show up once; over 1.1% is in the top ten.

This chain connects TRBV28 to TRBJ1-4, with no clear D. Sequenced here: whole blood, sampled in connection with sensitization to the hapten diphenylcyclopropenone (DPC). This TCR was sampled from a woman aged 45-65 years with alopecia areata. Some clones in this sample may be carry-over from other donors' samples. The CDR3: CASTEGWKEKLFF. The CDR3 DNA is TGTGCCAGCACCGAGGGATGGAAAGAAAAACTGTTTTTT.